A selection of T cell receptor beta chains follows, all from one sample in a study of a mutant IDH1 vaccine in newly diagnosed glioma. Their specific antigens are unknown. The table came from immunoSEQ multiplex PCR; TCRdb's copy has only in-frame clones and leaves some out. The sample lists 50,000 to 70,000 clones, roughly four fifths occurring once. The sample in question was PBMCs, obtained from a glioma patient whose treatment included an IDH1 peptide vaccine. These receptors all come from a woman in her 50s with glioma. Both conserved end residues are part of each CDR3. The order of the fields is CDR3 protein, CDR3 DNA, clone size, D gene, V gene, J gene. A D gene is named only where the DNA matches it firmly. Size is stated for part of the rows, as once, few or many counts, or as a class when the clone is expanded.

CDR3aa: CASSPITGELFF
CDR3nt: TGTGCCAGCAGCCCCATCACCGGGGAGCTGTTTTTT
abundance: .
d_gene: .
v_gene: TRBV11-2
j_gene: TRBJ2-2

CDR3aa: CASSPSLGNTEAFF
CDR3nt: TGCGCCAGCAGTCCTTCCCTCGGGAACACTGAAGCTTTCTTT
abundance: .
d_gene: .
v_gene: TRBV4-3
j_gene: TRBJ1-1

CDR3aa: CASTIGNSQIHEQYF
CDR3nt: TGTGCCAGCACCATCGGAAACTCCCAAATCCACGAGCAGTACTTC
abundance: .
d_gene: .
v_gene: TRBV6-5
j_gene: TRBJ2-7

CDR3aa: CASTQHWDTEAFF
CDR3nt: TGTGCCAGTACCCAACACTGGGACACTGAAGCTTTCTTT
abundance: .
d_gene: .
v_gene: TRBV19
j_gene: TRBJ1-1

CDR3aa: CASSQVGLAGANEQFF
CDR3nt: TGCGCCAGCAGCCAAGTGGGACTAGCGGGCGCCAATGAGCAGTTCTTC
abundance: once
d_gene: TRBD2
v_gene: TRBV4-1
j_gene: TRBJ2-1

CDR3aa: CASSLSEGEQYF
CDR3nt: TGTGCCAGCAGTTTATCGGAGGGCGAGCAGTACTTC
abundance: .
d_gene: .
v_gene: TRBV27
j_gene: TRBJ2-7

CDR3aa: CAWGTETGNTIYF
CDR3nt: TGTGCCTGGGGGACAGAAACTGGAAACACCATATATTTT
abundance: .
d_gene: TRBD1
v_gene: TRBV30
j_gene: TRBJ1-3

CDR3aa: CASSLVGSGYTF
CDR3nt: TGTGCCAGCAGCTTGGTAGGGTCCGGCTACACCTTC
abundance: .
d_gene: .
v_gene: TRBV5-6
j_gene: TRBJ1-2

CDR3aa: CASSPPSRRYEQYF
CDR3nt: TGTGCCAGCTCACCACCTTCCAGGCGGTACGAGCAGTACTTC
abundance: .
d_gene: .
v_gene: TRBV18
j_gene: TRBJ2-7

CDR3aa: CASSIGYGYTF
CDR3nt: TGTGCCAGTAGTATAGGCTATGGCTACACCTTC
abundance: once
d_gene: .
v_gene: TRBV19
j_gene: TRBJ1-2

CDR3aa: CASSIGTYEQYF
CDR3nt: TGTGCCAGCAGCATCGGGACGTACGAGCAGTACTTC
abundance: .
d_gene: .
v_gene: TRBV5-5
j_gene: TRBJ2-7

CDR3aa: CASSLYRANYGYTF
CDR3nt: TGTGCCAGCAGTTTATACAGGGCTAACTATGGCTACACCTTC
abundance: .
d_gene: .
v_gene: TRBV28
j_gene: TRBJ1-2

CDR3aa: CASRTGQGLNSPLHF
CDR3nt: TGTGCCAGTAGGACGGGACAGGGGCTTAATTCACCCCTCCACTTT
abundance: .
d_gene: TRBD1
v_gene: TRBV19
j_gene: TRBJ1-6

CDR3aa: CASSPLQGPETQYF
CDR3nt: TGCGCCAGCAGCCCACTCCAGGGTCCGGAGACCCAGTACTTC
abundance: .
d_gene: .
v_gene: TRBV5-1
j_gene: TRBJ2-5

CDR3aa: CASSPGSSYGYTF
CDR3nt: TGTGCCAGCAGCCCAGGGAGTAGCTATGGCTACACCTTC
abundance: .
d_gene: .
v_gene: TRBV7-2
j_gene: TRBJ1-2

CDR3aa: CASSSGDEAFF
CDR3nt: TGTGCCAGCAGCTCCGGGGATGAAGCTTTCTTT
abundance: .
d_gene: .
v_gene: TRBV9
j_gene: TRBJ1-1

CDR3aa: CASSLGQLSSYEQYF
CDR3nt: TGTGCCAGCAGCCTTGGACAGCTGAGCTCCTACGAGCAGTACTTC
abundance: .
d_gene: .
v_gene: TRBV7-2
j_gene: TRBJ2-7

CDR3aa: CASSDGGKGYTF
CDR3nt: TGTGCCAGCAGCGATGGAGGGAAGGGCTACACCTTC
abundance: once
d_gene: .
v_gene: TRBV9
j_gene: TRBJ1-2

CDR3aa: CASSAGDSSGNTIYF
CDR3nt: TGTGCCAGCAGCGCGGGGGACAGTTCTGGAAACACCATATATTTT
abundance: .
d_gene: TRBD1
v_gene: TRBV9
j_gene: TRBJ1-3

CDR3aa: CASSQIWGRDGYTF
CDR3nt: TGCGCCAGCAGCCAAATTTGGGGAAGGGATGGCTACACCTTC
abundance: few
d_gene: .
v_gene: TRBV4-3
j_gene: TRBJ1-2

CDR3aa: CASRGSNQPQHF
CDR3nt: TGTGCCAGCAGGGGGTCCAATCAGCCCCAGCATTTT
abundance: .
d_gene: .
v_gene: TRBV27
j_gene: TRBJ1-5

CDR3aa: CSVDLGRPRAFF
CDR3nt: TGCAGCGTTGATCTCGGACGGCCGCGGGCTTTCTTT
abundance: .
d_gene: .
v_gene: TRBV29-1
j_gene: TRBJ1-1

CDR3aa: CACSGTGGYNEQFF
CDR3nt: TGTGCCTGTAGCGGGACAGGGGGCTACAATGAGCAGTTCTTC
abundance: .
d_gene: TRBD1
v_gene: TRBV30
j_gene: TRBJ2-1

CDR3aa: CASSVGALVGQGYEKLFF
CDR3nt: TGTGCCAGCAGCGTAGGGGCCCTGGTGGGGCAGGGGTACGAAAAACTGTTTTTT
abundance: .
d_gene: .
v_gene: TRBV9
j_gene: TRBJ1-4

CDR3aa: CAISETSGGASEQFF
CDR3nt: TGTGCCATCAGTGAGACCAGCGGGGGGGCCTCCGAGCAGTTCTTC
abundance: .
d_gene: TRBD2
v_gene: TRBV10-3
j_gene: TRBJ2-1

CDR3aa: CASSLGGQKTEAFF
CDR3nt: TGTGCCAGCAGCTTAGGGGGACAGAAAACTGAAGCTTTCTTT
abundance: .
d_gene: TRBD1
v_gene: TRBV7-9
j_gene: TRBJ1-1

CDR3aa: CASSLFGEESNYGYTF
CDR3nt: TGTGCCAGCAGCTTATTCGGGGAGGAGTCTAACTATGGCTACACCTTC
abundance: .
d_gene: .
v_gene: TRBV5-6
j_gene: TRBJ1-2